The next 8 T cell receptor beta chains were all read from a single sample in a study of esophageal squamous cell carcinoma under preoperative chemotherapy. Time point specified: after preoperative PTX-NDP chemotherapy. TCRdb re-called the PCR reads with MiXCR, one entry per CDR3 protein. Of 34,000 or so distinct CDR3 sequences listed, around 49% were seen once; the top ten hold approximately 25%. The sample was acquired from a patient given preoperative chemotherapy. These receptors were collected from a human donor with esophageal squamous cell carcinoma. The donor label of this sample is uncertain.

About this clonotype: Mismatch with germline at one junction end may stem from a read error. The genes are TRBV7-8 and TRBJ2-3, with a possible D match to TRBD2 (6 bases). CDR1 and CDR2 (germline): SGHVS, FQNEAQ. The length of the CDR3 is 15 residues. CDR3 sequence reads: CASSLGVGGKNTQYF. The CDR3, as DNA: TGTGCCAGCAGCTTGGGGGTGGGAGGCAAAAATACGCAGTATTTC.

This clonotype was seen only a few times. A much larger clonotype is one base distant, so this may be a read error. The J gene is TRBJ2-4, the V gene TRBV27; TRBD2 agrees at 9 bases. The tail of the sequence fits TRBJ2-1 better, so the J call may be wrong. The V gene's germline CDR1 is MNHEY and CDR2 SMNVEV (reference sequence). The CDR3 is 15 amino acids. CDR3 region: CASSLIGDSGGAQFF. For the CDR3, the DNA is TGTGCCAGCAGTTTAATTGGGGATAGCGGGGGCGCGCAGTTCTTC.

The CDR3 spells CASSLGSYNEQYF. The CDR3 coding sequence is TGTGCCAGCAGCTTAGGCTCCTACAATGAGCAGTACTTC. The chain carries TRBV7-2 and TRBJ2-1; D is undetermined. The J call is in doubt because the DNA end fits TRBJ2-7 better. Looked up from germline, CDR1 is SGHTA and CDR2 is FQGNSA. The CDR3 spans 13 residues.

The table lists this clonotype with many counts. The V gene is TRBV27, the J gene TRBJ2-1; 9 bases are a match to TRBD2. The end of the DNA is better explained by TRBJ2-5, so the J call may be wrong. Germline CDR1 reads MNHEY; CDR2 reads SMNVEV (reference sequence). The CDR3 runs 15 residues. The CDR3 loop is CASSLTGTSSETQYF. CDR3 sequence (DNA): TGTGCCAGCAGCCTCACCGGGACTAGCTCAGAGACCCAGTACTTC.

This clonotype appeared many times. A much larger clone differs by one base, so this may be a read error. The V gene is TRBV11-2, the J gene TRBJ2-1, with D possibly being TRBD1 (6 bases). The CDR3 runs 12 residues. Germline-derived CDR1 and CDR2 are SGHAT and FQNNGV. Trimming cost V 3 bases and J 10 bases, with 10 bases left between them. CDR3 sequence (DNA): TGTGCCAGCAGCTTTGGGGGCGCCGAGCAGTTCTTC. This sequence encodes CASSFGGAEQFF.

This clonotype appeared many times. J is TRBJ2-3 and V is TRBV12-3 or TRBV12-4, with 11 bases lining up with TRBD2. J lost 0 bases, V lost 8 bases, and 16 bases had no gene match. This CDR3 is built from 19 residues. The CDR3 here is CASRRQGSGGGHSTDTQYF. The CDR3 coding sequence is TGTGCCAGCCGCCGCCAGGGTAGCGGGGGGGGACATAGCACAGATACGCAGTATTTT.

Notes on this clonotype: This CDR3 is missing its conserved last phenylalanine or tryptophan, likely due to a read error. No DNA is shown, since the ends of the CDR3 on it are uncertain; the CDR3 is the one TCRdb lists. This chain uses TRBV7-9 with TRBJ2-5; the table's TRBD1 call for D was not verified on the DNA. Germline V gene data show CDR1 as SEHNR and CDR2 as FQNEAQ (reference sequence). The CDR3 contains 18 residues when both ends are counted. This CDR3 reads CASSLARFEGGGQETRYS.

By share of the sample, this clonotype is medium-sized. The chain is built from TRBV7-2 and TRBJ2-4; TRBD2 matches at 8 bases. Germline CDR1 and CDR2: SGHTA and FQGNSA. The J segment lost 0 bases and the V segment lost 5 bases, leaving 3 bases of the junction unmatched. This CDR3 has 15 residues. Here the CDR3 DNA reads TGTGCCAGCAGCACTAGCGGAATAGCCAAAAACATTCAGTACTTC. Translation: CASSTSGIAKNIQYF.